This T cell receptor (beta chain) was captured in a study of blood T cell repertoires in COVID-19. Looked up from germline, CDR1 is MNHEY and CDR2 is SVGAGI. Trimming pared 0 bases from V and 10 bases from J, leaving 10 bases between. This CDR3 comprises 13 residues. Measured with immunoSEQ multiplex PCR; TCRdb has only the in-frame clones, and not every one. The sample holds about 65,000 clones; more than 80% are singletons and the top ten take 15%. This TCR was recovered from a man older than 75 with acute or convalescent COVID-19. The sequenced sample consisted of peripheral blood. The chain employs TRBV6-5 and TRBJ2-1, with D unresolved. Written as DNA, the CDR3 is TGTGCCAGCAGTTACTCGCCCGAGTCCGAGCAGTTCTTC. Translated: CASSYSPESEQFF.